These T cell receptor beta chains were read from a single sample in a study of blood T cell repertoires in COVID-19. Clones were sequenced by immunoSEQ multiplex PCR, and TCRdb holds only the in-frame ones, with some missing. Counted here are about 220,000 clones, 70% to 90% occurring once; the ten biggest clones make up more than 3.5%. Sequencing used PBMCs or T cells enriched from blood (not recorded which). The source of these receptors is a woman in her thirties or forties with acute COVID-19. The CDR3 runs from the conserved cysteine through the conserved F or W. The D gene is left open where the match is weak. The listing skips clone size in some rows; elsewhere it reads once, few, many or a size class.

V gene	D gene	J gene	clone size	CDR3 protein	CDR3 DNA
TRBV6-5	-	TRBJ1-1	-	CASSYEGRGTEAFF	TGTGCCAGCAGTTACGAGGGCCGAGGAACTGAAGCTTTCTTT
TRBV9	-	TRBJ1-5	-	CASSVGADNQPQHF	TGTGCCAGCAGCGTAGGGGCTGACAATCAGCCCCAGCATTTT
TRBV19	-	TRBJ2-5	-	CASSLYARETQYF	TGTGCCAGTAGCCTCTACGCCCGGGAGACCCAGTACTTC
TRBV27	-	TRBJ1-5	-	CASSSNRNQPQHF	TGTGCCAGCAGTTCAAATCGGAATCAGCCCCAGCATTTT
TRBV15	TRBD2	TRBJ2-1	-	CATSRSGLAGGRNEQFF	TGTGCCACCAGCAGATCGGGACTAGCGGGGGGGCGAAATGAGCAGTTCTTC
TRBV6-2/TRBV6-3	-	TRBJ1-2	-	CASSYLDNKANNYGYTF	TGTGCCAGCAGTTACTTGGACAACAAAGCGAATAACTATGGCTACACCTTC
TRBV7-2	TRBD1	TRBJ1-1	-	CASSYWTGNTEAFF	TGTGCCAGCAGCTACTGGACAGGGAACACTGAAGCTTTCTTT
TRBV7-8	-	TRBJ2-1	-	CASSATTGGPYNEQFF	TGTGCCAGCAGCGCCACGACTGGCGGGCCCTACAATGAGCAGTTCTTC
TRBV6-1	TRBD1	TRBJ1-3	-	CASSETGTGGNTIYF	TGTGCCAGCAGTGAAACCGGGACAGGGGGAAACACCATATATTTT
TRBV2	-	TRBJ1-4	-	CASGFSVESSSSTNEKLFF	TGTGCCAGCGGGTTCTCCGTGGAGTCGAGTTCCTCAACTAATGAAAAACTGTTTTTT
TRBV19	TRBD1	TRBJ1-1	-	CASSPQGASEAFF	TGTGCCAGTAGTCCTCAGGGGGCTAGTGAAGCTTTCTTT
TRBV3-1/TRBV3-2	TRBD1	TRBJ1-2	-	CASSRSMTGGNYGYTF	TGTGCCAGCAGCCGATCCATGACAGGGGGCAACTATGGCTACACCTTC
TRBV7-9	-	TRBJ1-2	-	CASSLGTDTYGYTF	TGTGCCAGCAGCTTAGGGACAGACACCTATGGCTACACCTTC
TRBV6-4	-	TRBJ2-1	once	CASSDSRGGVYNEQFF	TGTGCCAGCAGTGACTCGAGAGGGGGGGTCTACAATGAGCAGTTCTTC
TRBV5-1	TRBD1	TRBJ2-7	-	CASSWRGAGGDEQYF	TGCGCCAGCAGCTGGAGGGGAGCAGGGGGCGACGAGCAGTACTTC
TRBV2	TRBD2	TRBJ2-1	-	CASSVRGGEQFF	TGTGCCAGCAGTGTTCGCGGGGGTGAGCAGTTCTTC
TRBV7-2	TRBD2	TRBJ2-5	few	CASSSQLAGGETQYF	TGTGCCAGCAGCTCCCAACTAGCGGGAGGGGAGACCCAGTACTTC
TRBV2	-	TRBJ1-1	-	CASRYRAATTEAFF	TGTGCCAGCAGGTACAGGGCGGCGACCACTGAAGCTTTCTTT
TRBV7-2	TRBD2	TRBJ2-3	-	CASSLGRGTSGTDTQYF	TGTGCCAGCAGCTTAGGACGCGGGACTAGCGGGACAGATACGCAGTATTTT
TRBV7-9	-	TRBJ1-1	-	CASSFAENTEAFF	TGTGCCAGCAGCTTCGCAGAAAACACTGAAGCTTTCTTT
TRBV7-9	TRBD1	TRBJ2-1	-	CASSVTFLGQGSNEQFF	TGTGCCAGCAGCGTCACGTTCTTGGGACAGGGAAGCAATGAGCAGTTCTTC
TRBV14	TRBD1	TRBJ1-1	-	CASSQEGGSRGMNTEAFF	TGTGCCAGCAGCCAAGAAGGGGGCTCTCGGGGGATGAACACTGAAGCTTTCTTT
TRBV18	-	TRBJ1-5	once	CASSPPGSNQPQHF	TGTGCCAGCTCACCTCCGGGGAGTAATCAGCCCCAGCATTTT
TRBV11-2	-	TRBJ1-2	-	CASSLGQPDYGYTF	TGTGCCAGCAGCTTAGGACAGCCTGACTATGGCTACACCTTC
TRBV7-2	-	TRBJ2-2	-	CASSDKTGYRNTGELFF	TGTGCCAGCAGCGACAAGACAGGATATAGGAACACCGGGGAGCTGTTTTTT
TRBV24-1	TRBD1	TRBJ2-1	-	CATSKSGTGTNEQFF	TGTGCCACCAGTAAATCCGGGACAGGGACGAATGAGCAGTTCTTC
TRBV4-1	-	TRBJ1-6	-	CASSQEGQGSSYNSPLHF	TGCGCCAGCAGCCAAGAAGGTCAGGGGAGCTCCTATAATTCACCCCTCCACTTT
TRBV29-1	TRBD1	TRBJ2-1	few	CSTSTGLGSYNEQFF	TGCAGCACCTCGACAGGGTTGGGCTCCTACAATGAGCAGTTCTTC
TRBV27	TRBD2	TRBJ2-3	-	CASGNRASGHTQYF	TGTGCCAGCGGAAACCGGGCTAGCGGGCATACGCAGTATTTT
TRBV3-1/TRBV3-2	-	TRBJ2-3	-	CASSQVHTTDTQYF	TGTGCCAGCAGCCAAGTACACACCACAGATACGCAGTATTTT
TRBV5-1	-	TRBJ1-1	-	CASSLEQGVNTEAFF	TGCGCCAGCAGCTTGGAACAGGGCGTGAACACTGAAGCTTTCTTT
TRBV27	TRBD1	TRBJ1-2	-	CASSPSTGFGYTF	TGTGCCAGCAGTCCATCGACAGGGTTTGGCTACACCTTC
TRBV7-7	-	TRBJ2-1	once	CASSLRGGHEQFF	TGTGCCAGCAGCTTACGTGGGGGCCACGAGCAGTTCTTC
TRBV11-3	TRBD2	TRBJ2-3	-	CASSLVGGGTDTQYF	TGTGCCAGCAGCTTAGTGGGGGGGGGCACAGATACGCAGTATTTT
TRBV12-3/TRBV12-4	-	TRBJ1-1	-	CASSITGSGEAFF	TGTGCCAGCAGCATAACAGGGTCGGGTGAAGCTTTCTTT
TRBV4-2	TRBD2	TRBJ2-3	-	CASSQGSWLAGGVSTDTQYF	TGTGCCAGCAGCCAAGGCTCGTGGCTAGCGGGGGGGGTAAGCACAGATACGCAGTATTTT
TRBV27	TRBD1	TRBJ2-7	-	CASSLGTGFPYEQYF	TGTGCCAGCAGTTTAGGGACAGGGTTTCCCTACGAGCAGTACTTC
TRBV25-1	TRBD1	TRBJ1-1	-	CASSVDRGNTEAFF	TGTGCCAGCAGTGTTGACAGGGGGAACACTGAAGCTTTCTTT
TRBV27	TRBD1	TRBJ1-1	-	CASSWTGDTEAFF	TGTGCCAGCAGTTGGACAGGGGACACTGAAGCTTTCTTT
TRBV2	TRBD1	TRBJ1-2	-	CASRTGLSYGYTF	TGTGCCAGCAGGACAGGGTTGTCCTATGGCTACACCTTC
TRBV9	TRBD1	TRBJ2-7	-	CASSEGDRGTSYEQYF	TGTGCCAGCAGCGAGGGGGACAGGGGGACCTCCTACGAGCAGTACTTC
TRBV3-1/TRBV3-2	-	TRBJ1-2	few	CASSQPDTRVGGYTF	TGTGCCAGCAGCCAACCAGACACCAGGGTGGGTGGCTACACCTTC
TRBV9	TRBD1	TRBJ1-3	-	CASTNGQGFGNTIYF	TGTGCCAGCACCAACGGACAGGGCTTCGGAAACACCATATATTTT